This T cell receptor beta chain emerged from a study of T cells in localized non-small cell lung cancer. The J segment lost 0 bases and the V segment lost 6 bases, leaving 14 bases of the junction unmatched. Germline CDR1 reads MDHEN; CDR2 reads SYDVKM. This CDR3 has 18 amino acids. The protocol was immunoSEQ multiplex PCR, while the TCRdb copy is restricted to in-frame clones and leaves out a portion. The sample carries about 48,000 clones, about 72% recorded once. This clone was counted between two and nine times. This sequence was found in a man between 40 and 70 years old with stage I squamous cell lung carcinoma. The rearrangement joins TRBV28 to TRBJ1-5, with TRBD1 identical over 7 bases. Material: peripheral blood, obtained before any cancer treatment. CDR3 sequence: CASSFPGDSLYSNQPQHF. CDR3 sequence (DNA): TGTGCCAGCAGCTTTCCCGGGGACAGCCTGTATAGCAATCAGCCCCAGCATTTT.